This is a list of T cell receptor beta chains from one sample in a study of cytomegalovirus exposure and HLA in healthy donors. Data came from immunoSEQ multiplex PCR; TCRdb stores just in-frame clones and leaves some out. The data show around 130,000 clones, with approximately 66% seen just once and around 8.8% held by the top ten. The source material was PBMCs. These receptors were collected from a woman aged 40 to 50 in good health and CMV-seropositive. Both conserved end residues are part of each CDR3.

V gene: TRBV19
J gene: TRBJ1-2
CDR3 protein: CASSIGGGNYGYTF

V gene: TRBV5-6
J gene: TRBJ1-3
CDR3 protein: CASSRAGTVAGNTIYF

V gene: TRBV28
J gene: TRBJ2-7
CDR3 protein: CASRPGGYEQYF

V gene: TRBV5-1
J gene: TRBJ2-3
CDR3 protein: CASSPPGQGEDTQYF

V gene: TRBV18
J gene: TRBJ2-7
CDR3 protein: CASSPPGLAYYEQYF

V gene: TRBV6-5
J gene: TRBJ1-4
CDR3 protein: CASSKQGNGEKLFF

V gene: TRBV5-3
J gene: TRBJ2-3
CDR3 protein: CARSSGPLAGVRTQYF

V gene: TRBV2
J gene: TRBJ2-2
CDR3 protein: CASNSAGGHAGELFF

V gene: TRBV14
J gene: TRBJ2-7
CDR3 protein: CASSQDRAGAYEQYF

V gene: TRBV27
J gene: TRBJ2-5
CDR3 protein: CASSSRSDGPGGAAQYF